This T cell receptor beta chain emerged from a study of Graves' ophthalmopathy and Graves' hyperthyroidism. Whole-study findings and limits: Researchers report that a 13-signature model separated ophthalmopathy from stable hyperthyroidism, posting under 90% sensitivity and 65% to 82% specificity.

This clonotype has ten or more counts. The antigen remains undetermined. Researchers classed hyperthyroidism as stable given no ophthalmopathy within 18 months of follow-up. Reliance was placed on clinical symptoms, serum thyroxine, TRAb, thyroid ultrasound and orbital computed tomography for diagnosis. The PBMCs were taken from approximately 9 ml of fresh peripheral blood. Amplified TCR beta CDR3 regions were obtained using RNA transcripts as template. The first-round RT-PCR employed HTBI primers together with the Qiagen OneStep RT-PCR kit. A multiplex PCR was then performed as the second round. Via MiXCR, TCRdb re-called the multiplex PCR reads, giving one row per CDR3 protein. The sample gives some 360,000 distinct CDR3 sequences, 17% of which show up once; 2.4% is in the top ten. The sequenced material came from peripheral blood. This clonotype was sampled from an adult woman with stable Graves' hyperthyroidism.

DNA of the CDR3: TGCAGCGTCTCCAAGGGACAGGGCTACGAGCAGTACTTC. Translation: CSVSKGQGYEQYF. This chain uses TRBV29-1 with TRBJ2-7, with 9 bases fitting TRBD1. The germline CDR1 and CDR2 sequences are SQVTM and ANQGSEA. The CDR3 totals 13 residues. V was clipped by 6 bases and J by 3 bases; unmatched bases: 6.